The clone carrying this T cell receptor beta chain has ten or more counts. No antigen is known for it. RNA transcripts yielded amplified TCR beta CDR3 regions. Scientists carried out first-round RT-PCR using HTBI primers and then a second-round multiplex PCR. TCRdb analysed the multiplex PCR reads with MiXCR anew, one entry per CDR3 protein. The sample yields a few hundred thousand distinct CDR3 sequences, roughly a sixth seen once. These data are taken from a study of Graves' ophthalmopathy and Graves' hyperthyroidism. Findings and limits, study-wide: The majority of expanded thyroid clonotypes above 0.001 frequency also occurred in blood.

This CDR3 is 18 amino acids long. Germline assignment: CDR1 LGHNA and CDR2 YSLEER. V was pared by 5 bases and J by 1 base, with 13 bases of the junction left unmatched. The TCR sequence derives from an adult woman with stable Graves' hyperthyroidism. J is TRBJ2-2 and V is TRBV4-3; the match to TRBD2 covers 7 bases. The sample consisted of peripheral blood. The CDR3: CASSTRLARAGNTGELFF. DNA for the CDR3: TGCGCCAGCAGCACGCGACTAGCCCGGGCAGGGAACACCGGGGAGCTGTTTTTT.